One TCR beta chain is described in this entry. Its target is unknown. The V gene lost 5 bases and the J gene lost 0 bases, with 7 bases spanning the gap. Germline CDR1 and CDR2: PRHDT and FYEKMQ (reference sequence). The CDR3 extends over 13 amino acids. The data originate from a study of cytomegalovirus exposure and HLA in healthy donors. Study observations and caveats: Later analysis indicated greater clonal expansion among HLA-associated TCR beta chains than among equally common other chains. In an earlier analysis, in approximately 630 donors, most V segments appeared productive either ~87% or ~30% of the time.

Amplification used 60 Vbeta primers and 13 Jbeta primers. Profiling relied on immunoSEQ multiplex PCR, and the TCRdb table lists in-frame clones only, not all of them. Of 200,000 to 250,000 clones in the sample, around 80% were seen once. This chain connects TRBV13 to TRBJ1-1; D remains unclear. This TCR was recovered from a girl under 10 years old in good health and CMV-seronegative. Sequencing used PBMCs. CDR3 sequence reads: CASSRTMNTEAFF. CDR3 nucleotides: TGTGCCAGCAGCCGCACAATGAACACTGAAGCTTTCTTT.